This TCR beta chain was captured in a study of T cell clones after liver transplantation. Study-level information: Apart from a few HCV-positive recipients, transplants were for non-autoimmune, non-viral reasons.

Data came from immunoSEQ multiplex PCR; TCRdb stores just in-frame clones and leaves some out. Counted here are some 34,000 clones, around 95% occurring once; the ten biggest clones make up 20% to 30%. The germline V gene encodes CDR1 PRHDT and CDR2 FYEKMQ (reference sequence). The CDR3 is 16 amino acids. Trimming took off 5 bases at V and 0 bases at J, with 16 bases between the two ends. The origin of this receptor is a human patient who received a liver transplant. Part of the T cells may come from the graft donor. This specimen was CD8+ T cells from blood, taken 12 months after liver transplant. The V gene is TRBV13, the J gene TRBJ1-1; D gene unclear. The DNA of the CDR3 is TGTGCCAGCAGCCCACGGACGGTTGGCTTGAACACTGAAGCTTTCTTT. Its protein is CASSPRTVGLNTEAFF.